This passage covers 6 T cell receptor beta chains from one sample sequenced in a study of cytomegalovirus exposure and HLA in healthy donors. The PCR employed 60 Vbeta primers together with 13 Jbeta primers. Assay used: immunoSEQ multiplex PCR; TCRdb lists only in-frame clones, some missing. The repertoire holds over 150,000 clones, with about four fifths as singletons. The sample taken for sequencing was PBMCs. These receptors were collected from a woman aged 45-60 years in good health and CMV-seronegative.

The V and J genes are TRBV5-6 and TRBJ2-6; TRBD1 aligns across 7 bases. With V trimmed by 1 base and J by 0 bases, 10 bases remained unmatched. The CDR3 length is 19 residues. Germline-derived CDR1 and CDR2 are SGHDT and YYEEEE. The CDR3, as DNA: TGTGCCAGCAGCTTGACTCGAACGGACAGGAGCTCTGGGGCCAACGTCCTGACTTTC. This translates into CASSLTRTDRSSGANVLTF.

The chain is built from TRBV28 and TRBJ1-2; no definite D call. Germline V gives CDR1 MDHEN, CDR2 SYDVKM. CDR3 length equals 14 residues. The germline V and J ends were trimmed by 10 bases and 5 bases, with 20 bases remaining between them. CDR3 in amino acids: CATIVGEGVYGYTF. The CDR3 region has the DNA TGTGCCACCATCGTCGGGGAAGGAGTTTATGGCTACACCTTC.

The rearrangement uses TRBV28 and TRBJ1-5; tentative D call: TRBD1 (6 bases). The CDR3 is 15 residues long. Looked up from germline, CDR1 is MDHEN and CDR2 is SYDVKM. V lost 5 bases and J 2 bases, leaving 13 bases between the germline ends. This CDR3 is CASSVQGGGNQPQHF. Written as DNA, the CDR3 is TGTGCCAGCAGTGTACAGGGTGGGGGCAATCAGCCCCAGCATTTT.

CDR3: CASSSSAGTDTQYF. The DNA for the CDR3 is TGTGCCAGCAGCTCTAGCGCCGGCACAGATACGCAGTATTTT. V and J are TRBV5-6 and TRBJ2-3, with D possibly TRBD2 on 6 matching bases. The CDR3 spans 14 residues. CDR1 is SGHDT and CDR2 is YYEEEE in the germline V gene. The V gene lost 3 bases and the J gene lost 1 base, with 9 bases spanning the gap.

The gene calls are TRBV7-9 and TRBJ2-7; 13 positions agree with TRBD2. Per germline, CDR1 SEHNR and CDR2 FQNEAQ (reference sequence). CDR3 length: 16 amino acids. The ends lost 2 bases at V and 2 bases at J; junction bases unmatched: 3. The CDR3: CASSLTSGRGTYEQYF. The CDR3 DNA is TGTGCCAGCAGCTTAACTAGCGGGAGGGGGACCTACGAGCAGTACTTC.

This clone occurred once. In the same sample, other DNA sequences code for this CDR3. V is TRBV7-9 and J is TRBJ2-7; TRBD2 might be the D (6 bases). The CDR3 spans 13 residues. The V gene lost 4 bases and the J gene lost 4 bases, with 11 bases spanning the gap. Looked up from germline, CDR1 is SEHNR and CDR2 is FQNEAQ (reference sequence). In DNA form, the CDR3 reads TGTGCCAGCAGCTCCTCGGGAGCTTACGAGCAGTACTTC. Residues: CASSSSGAYEQYF.